The sequence of this T cell receptor (beta chain) was determined in a study of monozygotic twins with inflammatory bowel disease. The study, taken as a whole, reports: IBD patients shared fewer clonotypes with other individuals than healthy twins, especially patients with disease activity signs. IBD patients carried less diverse TCRbeta repertoires (inverse Simpson) than healthy co-twins.

On this clonotype itself: Antigen unknown.

Incorporation of UMIs carrying a 6-nucleotide sample barcode was performed by template switching. From its re-call of the 5' RACE reads, TCRdb lists each CDR3 protein once, without DNA. This specimen shows 330,000 or so distinct CDR3 sequences; the ten leading clones hold under 2.5%. This CDR3 is built from 13 residues. Germline V lookup: CDR1 DFQATT, CDR2 SNEGSKA (reference sequence). Sequencing used blood. This chain joins TRBV20-1 and TRBJ1-2; lacking DNA, the TRBD1 call made by TCRdb goes unchecked. The receptor comes from a human donor with ulcerative colitis or Crohn's disease, or a healthy co-twin of an affected twin (not recorded which). The CDR3 loop reads CSAPPTEGYGYTF.